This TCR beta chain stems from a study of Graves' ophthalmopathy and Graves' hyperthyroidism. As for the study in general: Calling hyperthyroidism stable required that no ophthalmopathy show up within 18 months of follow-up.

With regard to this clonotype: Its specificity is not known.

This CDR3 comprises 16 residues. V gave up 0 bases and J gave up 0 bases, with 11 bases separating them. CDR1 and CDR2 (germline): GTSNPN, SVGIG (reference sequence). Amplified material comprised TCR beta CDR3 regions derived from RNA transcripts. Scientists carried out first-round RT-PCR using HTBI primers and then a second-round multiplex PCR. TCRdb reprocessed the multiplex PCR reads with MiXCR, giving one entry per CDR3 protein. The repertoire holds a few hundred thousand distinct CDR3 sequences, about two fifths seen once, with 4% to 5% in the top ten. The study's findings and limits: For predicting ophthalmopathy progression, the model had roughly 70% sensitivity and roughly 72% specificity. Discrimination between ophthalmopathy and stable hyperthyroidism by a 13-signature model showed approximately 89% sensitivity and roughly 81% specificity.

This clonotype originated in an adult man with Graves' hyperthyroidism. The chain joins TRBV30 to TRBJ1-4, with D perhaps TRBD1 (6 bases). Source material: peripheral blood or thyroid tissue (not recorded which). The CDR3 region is CAWSVGGTATNEKLFF. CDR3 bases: TGTGCCTGGAGTGTAGGGGGTACAGCAACTAATGAAAAACTGTTTTTT.